This TCR beta chain was captured by sequencing in a study of blood T cell repertoires in COVID-19. Sequenced by immunoSEQ multiplex PCR; TCRdb stores in-frame clones only, minus some. The sample lists 350,000 to 550,000 clones, approximately 90% occurring once. This CDR3 has 13 residues. Germline V gene data show CDR1 as SGHDN and CDR2 as FVKESK. V lost 4 bases and J lost 3; bases outside the gene matches: 2. The gene calls are TRBV14 and TRBJ1-2, with 7 bases fitting TRBD1. This sequence was found in a woman aged 25 to 39 with acute or convalescent COVID-19. Material for sequencing was peripheral blood. The CDR3 loop reads CASSPGQDYGYTF. The DNA of the CDR3 is TGTGCCAGCAGCCCAGGACAGGACTATGGCTACACCTTC.